The rows below give T cell receptor beta chains drawn from one sample of a study of shared clonotypes between healthy human individuals. Data came from immunoSEQ multiplex PCR; TCRdb stores just in-frame clones and leaves some out. Of millions of clones in the sample, 90% to 95% are singletons; the top ten hold roughly 0.15%. The specimen was naive CD4+ T cells sorted from blood. The receptors here all came from a man younger than 30 in good health. The CDR3 runs from the conserved cysteine through the conserved F or W. A D gene is named only where the DNA matches it firmly. Part of the rows lack a size; the others show once, few, many or a class for expanded clones.

d_call	clone_size	j_call	v_call	cdr3_nt	cdr3_aa
NA	NA	TRBJ1-6	TRBV6-1	TGTGCCAGCAGTGAAGGGCAGGGTGGTCCCTATCCCCACTTT	CASSEGQGGPYPHF
NA	NA	TRBJ1-5	TRBV30	TGTGCCTGGAGCCCCGTAGGGAGCAATCAGCCCCAGCATTTT	CAWSPVGSNQPQHF
TRBD2	NA	TRBJ2-7	TRBV19	TGTGCCAGTAGTCTTCGGGAGGGAAACTCCTACGAGCAGTACTTC	CASSLREGNSYEQYF
NA	NA	TRBJ2-1	TRBV10-2	TGCGCCAGCAGTGCCACAGGGTTTGAGCAGTTCTTC	CASSATGFEQFF
TRBD2	NA	TRBJ2-7	TRBV27	TGTGCCAGCAGTTCGCCGGGACTAGCGGGGGGCTACTACGAGCAGTACTTC	CASSSPGLAGGYYEQYF
NA	NA	TRBJ1-2	TRBV15	TGTGCCACCAGGGGCGCAGGGATCTATGGCTACACCTTC	CATRGAGIYGYTF
NA	NA	TRBJ2-2	TRBV7-3	TGTGCCAGCAGCCCCTCAGCCTCAACCGGGGAGCTGTTTTTT	CASSPSASTGELFF
TRBD2	NA	TRBJ2-7	TRBV18	TGTGCCAGCTCTGCCGGGACTAGCGACTCCTACGAGCAGTACTTC	CASSAGTSDSYEQYF
NA	NA	TRBJ1-2	TRBV21-1	TGTGCCAGCAGCTCGAGGGGCAGGGGCGGTGGCTACACCTTC	CASSSRGRGGGYTF
TRBD1	NA	TRBJ2-2	TRBV5-4	TGTGCCAGCAGCTTGAGAGGGGGCTTCGACACCGGGGAGCTGTTTTTT	CASSLRGGFDTGELFF
TRBD1	NA	TRBJ1-2	TRBV7-2	TGTGGGGCAGGGGGCGCACAGTATGGCTACACCTTC	CGAGGAQYGYTF
TRBD1	NA	TRBJ1-6	TRBV27	TGTGCCAGCAGTGGATCTGGGACAGTTAATTCACCCCTCCACTTT	CASSGSGTVNSPLHF
NA	NA	TRBJ2-5	TRBV12-5	TGTGCTAGTGGTTTGGGGCTGGGACTTCAAGAACAAGAGACCCAGTACTTC	CASGLGLGLQEQETQYF
TRBD2	NA	TRBJ2-3	TRBV10-3	TGTGCCATCAGTGTTGCAGCGGGGGATAGCACAGATACGCAGTATTTT	CAISVAAGDSTDTQYF
NA	NA	TRBJ1-4	TRBV19	TGTGCCAGTAGCGAAAGGCTGCGGGCAGTTAATGAAAAACTGTTTTTT	CASSERLRAVNEKLFF
NA	once	TRBJ2-3	TRBV10-1	TGCGCCAGCATGTTGGGGGGAACAGATACGCAGTATTTT	CASMLGGTDTQYF
TRBD2	once	TRBJ2-1	TRBV5-1	TGCGCCAGCAGCCCCCAACTAGCGGGGGGAACCAATGAGCAGTTCTTC	CASSPQLAGGTNEQFF
TRBD2	NA	TRBJ2-3	TRBV5-6	TGTGCCAGCAGCTTGGTGAAGGGAGGGGATACGCAGTATTTT	CASSLVKGGDTQYF
NA	NA	TRBJ1-4	TRBV5-4	TGTGCCAGCAGCTTCTCGGGGGATCCCCTGAATGAAAAACTGTTTTTT	CASSFSGDPLNEKLFF
TRBD1	NA	TRBJ1-1	TRBV30	TGTGCCGGTACCAGGGGGGGAGGGACTGAAGCTTTCTTT	CAGTRGGGTEAFF
NA	NA	TRBJ1-6	TRBV6-5	TGTGCCAGCAGTTACGGGCAGGGTAATTCACCCCTCCACTTT	CASSYGQGNSPLHF
NA	NA	TRBJ2-7	TRBV7-2	TGTGCCAGCAGCTTAGATGCGGTTATCTCCTACGAGCAGTACTTC	CASSLDAVISYEQYF
NA	NA	TRBJ1-3	TRBV6-5	TGTGCCAGCAGTTACTCGCTCTTAAACTCTGGAAACACCATATATTTT	CASSYSLLNSGNTIYF
NA	NA	TRBJ1-2	TRBV19	TGTGCCAGTAGTATATCACCTACGAGTGGCTACACCTTC	CASSISPTSGYTF
TRBD1	NA	TRBJ2-7	TRBV29-1	TGCAGCGCCTGGGACAGGGAGGACTACGAGCAGTACTTC	CSAWDREDYEQYF
NA	NA	TRBJ1-4	TRBV9	TGTGCCAGCAGCGGCAATCCAACTAATGAAAAACTGTTTTTT	CASSGNPTNEKLFF
NA	NA	TRBJ1-1	TRBV18	TGTGCCAGCTCACTAGATACAGGGCTGAACACTGAAGCTTTCTTT	CASSLDTGLNTEAFF
TRBD1	NA	TRBJ2-1	TRBV6-5	TGTGCCAGCATCCAGGGGGCGGGATCCTACAATGAGCAGTTCTTC	CASIQGAGSYNEQFF
NA	NA	TRBJ1-5	TRBV21-1	TGTGCCAGCAGCAAAGCGGTCGGAGGGGGCCACAGCTCTAGCAATCAGCCCCAGCATTTT	CASSKAVGGGHSSSNQPQHF
NA	NA	TRBJ2-1	TRBV5-1	TGCGCCAGCAGCTTGACAGCGACGGCTACCTACAATGAGCAGTTCTTC	CASSLTATATYNEQFF
NA	NA	TRBJ1-5	TRBV5-1	TGCGCCAGCAGCTTGGGGGCAGGGGCGGGTCAGCCCCAGCATTTT	CASSLGAGAGQPQHF
NA	NA	TRBJ2-7	TRBV4-3	TGCGCCAGCAGTCGGGACACTTTGACCTACGAGCAGTACTTC	CASSRDTLTYEQYF
NA	NA	TRBJ2-7	TRBV6-1	TGTGCCAGCAGTGAAACCGGCCTATCCTACGAGCAGTACTTC	CASSETGLSYEQYF
TRBD2	NA	TRBJ2-2	TRBV5-1	TGCGCCAGCAGCTGGACGGGACTAGAACGTCCCGGGGAGCTGTTTTTT	CASSWTGLERPGELFF
TRBD1	NA	TRBJ2-3	TRBV6-5	TGTGCCAGCAGAGACAGGGGAGGCCGCACAGATACGCAGTATTTT	CASRDRGGRTDTQYF
TRBD1	NA	TRBJ2-7	TRBV20-1	TGCAGTGCCGCAACAGGGGGCGAGCAGTACTTC	CSAATGGEQYF
TRBD1	NA	TRBJ2-7	TRBV5-1	TGCGCCAGCAGCTTGGTCACAGGGGGCGAGCAGTACTTC	CASSLVTGGEQYF
TRBD1	NA	TRBJ2-5	TRBV7-3	TGTGCCAGCAGCCCTGGACAGGGGGCTCGGGAGACCCAGTACTTC	CASSPGQGARETQYF
NA	once	TRBJ1-4	TRBV28	TGTGCCAGCAGGGTCCCGGGGGAAGGGGGTGAAAAACTGTTTTTT	CASRVPGEGGEKLFF
NA	NA	TRBJ2-1	TRBV6-6	TGTGCCAGCAGTTACTCTTTGGGTCCCCGTGGCAATGAGCAGTTCTTC	CASSYSLGPRGNEQFF
NA	few	TRBJ1-1	TRBV25-1	TGTGCCAGCACCAAACTCCAGAACACTGAAGCTTTCTTT	CASTKLQNTEAFF
NA	once	TRBJ1-1	TRBV29-1	TGCAGCGCTCGGGGGCCGATGAACACTGAAGCTTTCTTT	CSARGPMNTEAFF
NA	NA	TRBJ2-1	TRBV6-5	TGTGCCAGCAGCCCCGCCGCTGGCTCCTACAATGAGCAGTTCTTC	CASSPAAGSYNEQFF
NA	NA	TRBJ1-6	TRBV5-1	TGCGCCAGCCAAGGCCCGGGTGACTCACCCCTCCACTTT	CASQGPGDSPLHF
TRBD1	NA	TRBJ2-2	TRBV5-1	TGCGCCAGCAGCTTGGCTACAGGGGGCGGCACCGGGGAGCTGTTTTTT	CASSLATGGGTGELFF
NA	NA	TRBJ1-1	TRBV30	TGTGCCTGGAGTCCCCAGAATGGTGAAGCTTTCTTT	CAWSPQNGEAFF
TRBD2	NA	TRBJ2-7	TRBV19	TGTGCCAGTAGTATAGCGGGAGGGTCCTACGAGCAGTACTTC	CASSIAGGSYEQYF
NA	NA	TRBJ2-3	TRBV11-2	TGTGCCAGCAGATCCATTAGGGGCCGGGATACGCAGTATTTT	CASRSIRGRDTQYF
TRBD1	NA	TRBJ2-6	TRBV19	TGTGCCAGTAGACAGGGGTCCGGGGCCAACGTCCTGACTTTC	CASRQGSGANVLTF
NA	NA	TRBJ2-7	TRBV18	TGTGCCAGCTCGAACCAACCTGGGACATCGTACGAGCAGTACTTC	CASSNQPGTSYEQYF
NA	NA	TRBJ1-2	TRBV5-6	TGTGCCAGCAGCTTGGCCAGAGGGGTAGCTAACTATGGCTACACCTTC	CASSLARGVANYGYTF
NA	once	TRBJ2-2	TRBV10-3	TGTGCCATCAGTCCTAGCGAAACCGGCGGGGAGCTGTTTTTT	CAISPSETGGELFF
NA	NA	TRBJ1-2	TRBV25-1	TGTGCCAGCAGCCCAGACGGACCCTATGGCTACACCTTC	CASSPDGPYGYTF
TRBD2	NA	TRBJ2-3	TRBV28	TGTGCCAGCCTCCCTAGCGGGGGACCCAGCACAGATACGCAGTATTTT	CASLPSGGPSTDTQYF
NA	NA	TRBJ2-2	TRBV5-1	TGCGCCAGCACCTTGGACACGGGAAACACCGGGGAGCTGTTTTTT	CASTLDTGNTGELFF